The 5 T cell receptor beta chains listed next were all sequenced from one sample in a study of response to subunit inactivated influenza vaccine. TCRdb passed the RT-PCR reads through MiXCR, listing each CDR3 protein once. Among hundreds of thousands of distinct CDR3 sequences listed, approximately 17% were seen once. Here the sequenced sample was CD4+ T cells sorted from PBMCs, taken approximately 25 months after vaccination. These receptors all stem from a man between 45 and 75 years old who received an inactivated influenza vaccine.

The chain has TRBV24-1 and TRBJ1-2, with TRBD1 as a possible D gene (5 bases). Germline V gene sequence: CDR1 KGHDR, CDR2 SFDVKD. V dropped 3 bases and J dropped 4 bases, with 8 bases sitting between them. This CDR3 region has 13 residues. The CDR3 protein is CATSDKGAYGYTF. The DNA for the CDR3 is TGTGCCACCAGTGATAAAGGGGCCTATGGCTACACCTTC.

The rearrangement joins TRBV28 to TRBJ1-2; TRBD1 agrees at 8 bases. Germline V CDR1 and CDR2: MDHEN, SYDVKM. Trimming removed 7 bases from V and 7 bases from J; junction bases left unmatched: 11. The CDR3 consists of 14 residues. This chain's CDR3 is CASILGQGASGYTF. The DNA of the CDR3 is TGTGCCAGCATCCTAGGGCAGGGGGCGAGTGGCTACACCTTC.

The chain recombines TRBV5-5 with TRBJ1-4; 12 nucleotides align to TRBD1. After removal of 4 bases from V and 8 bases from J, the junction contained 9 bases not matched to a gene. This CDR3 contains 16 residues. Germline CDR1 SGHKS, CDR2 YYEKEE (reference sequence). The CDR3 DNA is TGTGCCAGCAGCCCGGGGACAGGGGGCCCAGCAGAAAAACTGTTTTTT. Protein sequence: CASSPGTGGPAEKLFF.

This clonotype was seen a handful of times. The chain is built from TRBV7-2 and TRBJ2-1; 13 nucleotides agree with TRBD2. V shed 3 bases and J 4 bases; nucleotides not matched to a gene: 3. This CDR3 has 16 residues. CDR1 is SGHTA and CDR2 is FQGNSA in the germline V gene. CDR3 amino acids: CASSFEGLAGYNEQFF. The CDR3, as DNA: TGTGCCAGCAGCTTCGAGGGACTAGCGGGATACAATGAGCAGTTCTTC.

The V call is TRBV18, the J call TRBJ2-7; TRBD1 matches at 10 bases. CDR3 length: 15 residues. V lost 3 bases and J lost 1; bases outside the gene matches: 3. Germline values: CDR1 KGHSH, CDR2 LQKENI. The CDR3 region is CASSPGQGPSYEQYF. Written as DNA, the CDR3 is TGTGCCAGCTCACCGGGACAGGGGCCGTCCTACGAGCAGTACTTC.